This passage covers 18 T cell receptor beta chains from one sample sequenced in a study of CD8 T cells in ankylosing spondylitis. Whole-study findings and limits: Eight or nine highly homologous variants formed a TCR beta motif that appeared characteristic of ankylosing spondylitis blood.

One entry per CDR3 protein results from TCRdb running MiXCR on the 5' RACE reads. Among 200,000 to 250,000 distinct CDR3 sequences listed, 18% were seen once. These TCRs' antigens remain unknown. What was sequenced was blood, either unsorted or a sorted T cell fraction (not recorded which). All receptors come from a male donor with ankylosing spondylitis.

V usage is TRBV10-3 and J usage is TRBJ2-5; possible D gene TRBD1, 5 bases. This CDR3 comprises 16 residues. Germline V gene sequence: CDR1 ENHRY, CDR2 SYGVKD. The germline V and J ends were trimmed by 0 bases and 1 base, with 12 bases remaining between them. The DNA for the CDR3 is TGTGCCATCAGTGAGTCACAGGAGATACTCCAAGAGACCCAGTACTTC. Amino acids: CAISESQEILQETQYF.

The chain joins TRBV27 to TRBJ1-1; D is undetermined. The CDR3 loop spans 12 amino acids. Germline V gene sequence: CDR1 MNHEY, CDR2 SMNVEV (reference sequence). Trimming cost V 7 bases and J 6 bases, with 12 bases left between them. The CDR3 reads CASTNGWSEAFF. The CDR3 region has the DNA TGTGCCAGCACCAACGGTTGGTCTGAAGCTTTCTTT.

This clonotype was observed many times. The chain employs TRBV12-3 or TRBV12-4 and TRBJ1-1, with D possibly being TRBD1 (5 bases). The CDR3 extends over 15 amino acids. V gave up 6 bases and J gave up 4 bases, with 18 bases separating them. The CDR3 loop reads CASSPGLYQTTEAFF. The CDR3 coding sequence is TGTGCCAGCAGCCCGGGACTGTACCAGACCACTGAAGCTTTCTTT.

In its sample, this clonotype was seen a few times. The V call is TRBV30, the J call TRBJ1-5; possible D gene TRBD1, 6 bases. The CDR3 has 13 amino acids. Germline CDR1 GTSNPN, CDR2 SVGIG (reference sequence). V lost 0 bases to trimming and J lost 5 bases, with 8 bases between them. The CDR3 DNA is TGTGCCTGGAGTGTACAGGGAGATCAGCCCCAGCATTTT. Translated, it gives CAWSVQGDQPQHF.

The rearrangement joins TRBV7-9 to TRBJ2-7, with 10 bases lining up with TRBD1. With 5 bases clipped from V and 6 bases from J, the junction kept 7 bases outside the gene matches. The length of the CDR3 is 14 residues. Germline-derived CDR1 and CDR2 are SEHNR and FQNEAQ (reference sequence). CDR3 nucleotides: TGTGCCAGCAGCCCAAGACAGGGGGCTGTCGAGCAGTACTTC. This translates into CASSPRQGAVEQYF.

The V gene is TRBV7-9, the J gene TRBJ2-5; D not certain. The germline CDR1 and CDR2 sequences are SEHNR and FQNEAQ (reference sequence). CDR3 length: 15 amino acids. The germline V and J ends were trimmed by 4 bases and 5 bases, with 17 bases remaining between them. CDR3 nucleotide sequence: TGTGCCAGCAGCTCCACCGGGTCCGTGGGGGAGACCCAGTACTTC. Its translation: CASSSTGSVGETQYF.

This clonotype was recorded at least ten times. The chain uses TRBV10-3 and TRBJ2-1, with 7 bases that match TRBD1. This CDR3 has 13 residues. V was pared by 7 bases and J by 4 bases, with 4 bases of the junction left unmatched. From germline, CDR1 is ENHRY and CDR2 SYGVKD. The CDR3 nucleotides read TGTGCCATCAAGATGGACAGGTACAATGAGCAGTTCTTC. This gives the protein CAIKMDRYNEQFF.

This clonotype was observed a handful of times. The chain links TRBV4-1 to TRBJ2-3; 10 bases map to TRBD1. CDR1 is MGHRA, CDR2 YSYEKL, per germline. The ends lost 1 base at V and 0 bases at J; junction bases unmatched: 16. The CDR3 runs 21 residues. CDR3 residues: CASSQAPTGGTYRDSTDTQYF. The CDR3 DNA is TGCGCCAGCAGCCAAGCCCCGACAGGGGGCACCTATCGTGATAGCACAGATACGCAGTATTTT.

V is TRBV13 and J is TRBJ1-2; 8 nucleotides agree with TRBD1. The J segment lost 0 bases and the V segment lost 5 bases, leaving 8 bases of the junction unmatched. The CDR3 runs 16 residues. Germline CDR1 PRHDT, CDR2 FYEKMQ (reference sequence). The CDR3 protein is CASSPGQGPANYGYTF. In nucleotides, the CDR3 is TGTGCCAGCAGCCCCGGACAGGGCCCAGCTAACTATGGCTACACCTTC.

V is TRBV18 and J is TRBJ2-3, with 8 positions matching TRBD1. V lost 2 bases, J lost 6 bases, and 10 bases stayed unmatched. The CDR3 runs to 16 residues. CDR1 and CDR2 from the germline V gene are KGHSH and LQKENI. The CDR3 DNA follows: TGTGCCAGCTCACCATGGACAGGGCGGACGAGTGATACGCAGTATTTT. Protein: CASSPWTGRTSDTQYF.

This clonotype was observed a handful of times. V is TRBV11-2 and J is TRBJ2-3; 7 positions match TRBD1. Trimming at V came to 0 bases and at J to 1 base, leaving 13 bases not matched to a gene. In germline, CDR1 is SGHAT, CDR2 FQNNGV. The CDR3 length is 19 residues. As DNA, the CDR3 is TGTGCCAGCAGCTTAGAGGGTCCCTACGACAGGGTACGCACAGATACGCAGTATTTT. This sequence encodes CASSLEGPYDRVRTDTQYF.

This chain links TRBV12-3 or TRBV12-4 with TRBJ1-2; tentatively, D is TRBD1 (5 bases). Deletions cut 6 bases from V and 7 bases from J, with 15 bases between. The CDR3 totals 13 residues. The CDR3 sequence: CASSTLGEGGYTF. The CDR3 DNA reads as TGTGCCAGCAGCACTCTAGGGGAAGGTGGCTACACCTTC.

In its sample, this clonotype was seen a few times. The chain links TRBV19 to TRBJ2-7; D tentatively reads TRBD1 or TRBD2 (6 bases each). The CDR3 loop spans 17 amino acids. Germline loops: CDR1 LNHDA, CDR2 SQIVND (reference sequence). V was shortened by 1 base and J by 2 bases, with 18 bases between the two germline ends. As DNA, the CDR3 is TGTGCCAGTAGTATAGCCGGTTGGAGGGACATGGCCTACGAGCAGTACTTC. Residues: CASSIAGWRDMAYEQYF.

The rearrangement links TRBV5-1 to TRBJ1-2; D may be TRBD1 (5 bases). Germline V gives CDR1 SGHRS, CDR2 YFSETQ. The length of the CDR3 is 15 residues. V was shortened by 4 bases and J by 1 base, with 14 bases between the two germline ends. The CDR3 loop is CASSQMGLINYGYTF. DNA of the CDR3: TGCGCCAGCAGCCAAATGGGACTTATTAACTATGGCTACACCTTC.

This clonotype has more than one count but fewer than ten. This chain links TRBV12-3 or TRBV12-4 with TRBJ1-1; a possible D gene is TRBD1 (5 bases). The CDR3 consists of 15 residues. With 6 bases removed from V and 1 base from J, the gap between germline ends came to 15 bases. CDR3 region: CASRLGGAENTEAFF. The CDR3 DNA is TGTGCCAGCAGACTCGGGGGTGCGGAGAACACTGAAGCTTTCTTT.

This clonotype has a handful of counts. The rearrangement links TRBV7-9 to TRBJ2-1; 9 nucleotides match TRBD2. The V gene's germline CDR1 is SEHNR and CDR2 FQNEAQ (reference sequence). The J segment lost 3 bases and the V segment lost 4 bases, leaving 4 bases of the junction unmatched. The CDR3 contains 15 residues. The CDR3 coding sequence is TGTGCCAGCAGCTATCTAGCGGGACACTACAATGAGCAGTTCTTC. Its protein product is CASSYLAGHYNEQFF.

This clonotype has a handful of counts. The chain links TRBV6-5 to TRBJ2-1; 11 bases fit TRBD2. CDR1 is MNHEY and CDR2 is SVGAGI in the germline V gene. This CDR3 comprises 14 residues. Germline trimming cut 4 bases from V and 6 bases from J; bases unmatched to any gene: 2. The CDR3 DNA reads TGTGCCAGCAGTTTAGCGGGGGGGCGCAATGAGCAGTTCTTC. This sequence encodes CASSLAGGRNEQFF.

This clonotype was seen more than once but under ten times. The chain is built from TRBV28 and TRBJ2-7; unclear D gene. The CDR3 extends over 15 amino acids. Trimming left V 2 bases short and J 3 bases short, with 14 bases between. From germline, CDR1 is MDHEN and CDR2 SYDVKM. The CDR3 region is CASSLTDITYYEQYF. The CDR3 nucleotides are TGTGCCAGCAGTTTAACCGACATCACCTACTACGAGCAGTACTTC.